These 6 T cell receptor beta chains came from one sample sequenced in a study of shared clonotypes between healthy human individuals. Naive-designated CD8 cells lacked CD45RO, were positively enriched for CCR7, and omitted terminally differentiated effector memory CD45RA+ cells. Libraries were prepared by immunoSEQ multiplex PCR; TCRdb keeps only in-frame clonotypes and omits some of them. The repertoire consists of about 1,900,000 clones, with about 95% occurring once and the leading ten covering under 1.5%. Input material: naive CD8+ T cells sorted from blood. These receptor sequences come from a man between 18 and 35 years old in good health.

The chain joins TRBV5-6 to TRBJ2-1; 8 nucleotides align to TRBD1. V shed 0 bases, J shed 2 bases, and the junction held 1 base outside the gene matches. Germline V gene lookup returns CDR1 SGHDT and CDR2 YYEEEE. The CDR3 loop spans 15 amino acids. CDR3 in amino acids: CASSLGRGPYNEQFF. The CDR3 DNA is TGTGCCAGCAGCTTGGGCAGGGGGCCCTACAATGAGCAGTTCTTC.

Notes on this clone: Other nucleotide sequences from this sample produce the same CDR3. The chain carries TRBV29-1 and TRBJ2-7; tentative D call: TRBD2 (6 bases). The germline V and J ends were trimmed by 5 bases and 0 bases, with 11 bases remaining between them. This CDR3 spans 13 amino acids. Germline assignment: CDR1 SQVTM and CDR2 ANQGSEA. The CDR3 sequence is CSVRDGSSYEQYF. As DNA, the CDR3 is TGCAGCGTTAGGGACGGGAGCTCCTACGAGCAGTACTTC.

This clone came up a few times. The chain combines TRBV12-5 with TRBJ2-2, with TRBD1 as a possible D gene (6 bases). V lost 3 bases and J 2 bases, leaving 13 bases between the germline ends. Germline lookup yields CDR1 LGHNT and CDR2 FRNRAP. The CDR3 totals 16 residues. DNA of the CDR3: TGTGCTAGTGGTTTTTTGGAACAGGGTAACACCGGGGAGCTGTTTTTT. Its protein product is CASGFLEQGNTGELFF.

As DNA, the CDR3 is TGTGCCAGCAGTTACCAGCCAGGGGGTCTAGAGACCCAGTACTTC. It encodes CASSYQPGGLETQYF. V and J are TRBV6-5 and TRBJ2-5; 7 bases are a match to TRBD1. V lost 2 bases to trimming and J lost 4 bases; unmatched junction nucleotides: 7. The germline V gene encodes CDR1 MNHEY and CDR2 SVGAGI. The CDR3 consists of 15 residues.

The chain couples TRBV15 to TRBJ2-1, with D perhaps matching TRBD1 (6 bases). This CDR3 has 18 residues. V lost 0 bases to trimming and J lost 8 bases, with 23 bases between them. The germline CDR1 and CDR2 sequences are LNHNV and YYDKDF (reference sequence). The CDR3 is CATSRDGFRTGTEDEQFF. The CDR3, as DNA: TGTGCCACCAGCAGAGATGGATTTCGTACAGGGACCGAGGATGAGCAGTTCTTC.

V usage is TRBV2 and J usage is TRBJ1-5, with no clear D. Trimming removed 1 base from V and 0 bases from J, with 7 bases in between. CDR3 length: 15 residues. Germline assignment: CDR1 SNHLY and CDR2 FYNNEI. The CDR3 protein is CASSEGGHSNQPQHF. CDR3 in DNA: TGTGCCAGCAGTGAAGGTGGCCATAGCAATCAGCCCCAGCATTTT.